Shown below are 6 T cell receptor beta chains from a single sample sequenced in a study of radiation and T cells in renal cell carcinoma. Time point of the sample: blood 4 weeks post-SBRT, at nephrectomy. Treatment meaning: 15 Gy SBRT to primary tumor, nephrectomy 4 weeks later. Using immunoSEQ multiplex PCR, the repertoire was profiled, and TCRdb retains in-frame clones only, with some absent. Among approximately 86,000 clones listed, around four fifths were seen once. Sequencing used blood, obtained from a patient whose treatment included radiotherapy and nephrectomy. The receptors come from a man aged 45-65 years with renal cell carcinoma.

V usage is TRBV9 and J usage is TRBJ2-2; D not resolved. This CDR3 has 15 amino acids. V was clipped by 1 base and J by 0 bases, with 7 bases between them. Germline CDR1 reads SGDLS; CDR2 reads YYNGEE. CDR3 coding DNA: TGTGCCAGCAGCGTAAGTCTAGCGAACACCGGGGAGCTGTTTTTT. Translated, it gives CASSVSLANTGELFF.

The CDR3: CASSLAGTNQETQYF. CDR3 nucleotides: TGCGCCAGCAGCTTGGCCGGGACAAACCAAGAGACCCAGTACTTC. The rearrangement links TRBV5-1 to TRBJ2-5, with D possibly being TRBD1 (6 bases). The germline gives CDR1 SGHRS, CDR2 YFSETQ. The CDR3 extends over 15 amino acids. Trimming pared 0 bases from V and 0 bases from J, leaving 9 bases between.

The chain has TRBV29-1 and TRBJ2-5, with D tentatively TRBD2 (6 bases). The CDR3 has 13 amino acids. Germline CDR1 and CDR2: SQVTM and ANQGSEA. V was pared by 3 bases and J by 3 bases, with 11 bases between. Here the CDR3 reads CSVERSGKETQYF. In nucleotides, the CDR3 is TGCAGCGTTGAGCGTAGCGGTAAAGAGACCCAGTACTTC.

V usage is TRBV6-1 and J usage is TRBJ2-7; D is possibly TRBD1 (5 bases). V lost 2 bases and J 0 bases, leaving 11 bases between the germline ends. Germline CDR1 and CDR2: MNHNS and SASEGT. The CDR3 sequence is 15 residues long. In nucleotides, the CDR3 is TGTGCCAGCAGTGAACCAGGGTTAGGCTCCTACGAGCAGTACTTC. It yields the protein CASSEPGLGSYEQYF.

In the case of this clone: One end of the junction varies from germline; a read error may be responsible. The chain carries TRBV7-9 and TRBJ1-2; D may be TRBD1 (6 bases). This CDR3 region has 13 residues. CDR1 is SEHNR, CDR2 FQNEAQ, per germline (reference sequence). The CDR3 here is CASSLVPTGARDF. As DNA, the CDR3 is TGTGCCAGCAGCTTAGTTCCGACAGGAGCCAGAGATTTC.

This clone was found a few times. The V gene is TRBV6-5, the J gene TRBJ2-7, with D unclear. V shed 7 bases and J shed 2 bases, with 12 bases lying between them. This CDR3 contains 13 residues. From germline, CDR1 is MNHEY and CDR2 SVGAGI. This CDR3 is CASIPDVTYEQYF. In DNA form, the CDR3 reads TGTGCCAGCATCCCGGACGTAACCTACGAGCAGTACTTC.